The next 22 T cell receptor beta chains were all read from a single sample in a study of blood T cell repertoires in COVID-19. TCRdb keeps only in-frame clones here, not all; method: immunoSEQ multiplex PCR. Of some 190,000 clones listed, around 89% were seen once; the top ten hold approximately 4%. Sequencing was performed on peripheral blood. The receptors stem from a human donor in a cohort sampled during active COVID-19.

The V call is TRBV2, the J call TRBJ2-5; D remains unclear. This CDR3 is 13 amino acids long. Germline CDR1 and CDR2: SNHLY and FYNNEI. The ends were cut back, 10 bases at V and 2 bases at J, with 14 bases in the middle. The CDR3 is CATRIRHQETQYF. The CDR3 region has the DNA TGTGCCACCCGGATTAGACATCAAGAGACCCAGTACTTC.

The V call is TRBV29-1, the J call TRBJ2-7, with a tentative D call TRBD2 (6 bases). Germline V gene data show CDR1 as SQVTM and CDR2 as ANQGSEA. The CDR3 sequence is 12 residues long. The V gene lost 5 bases and the J gene lost 3 bases, with 11 bases spanning the gap. For the CDR3, the DNA is TGCAGCGTTAAGGCGGACTACTACGAGCAGTACTTC. Residues: CSVKADYYEQYF.

This chain uses TRBV10-3 with TRBJ2-3; 13 nucleotides align to TRBD2. The CDR3 covers 13 residues. Germline trimming cut 11 bases from V and 6 bases from J; bases unmatched to any gene: 5. Germline-derived CDR1 and CDR2 are ENHRY and SYGVKD. CDR3 coding DNA: TGTGCCGCCGGACTAGCGGGAGTGGATACGCAGTATTTT. Protein: CAAGLAGVDTQYF.

The V call is TRBV2, the J call TRBJ2-7; 8 bases fit TRBD1. Germline trimming cut 7 bases from V and 2 bases from J; bases unmatched to any gene: 10. The length of the CDR3 is 15 residues. Germline CDR1 SNHLY, CDR2 FYNNEI. The CDR3 spells CASMIGPGGPYEQYF. The CDR3 DNA reads TGTGCCAGCATGATCGGCCCAGGGGGCCCCTACGAGCAGTACTTC.

V usage is TRBV2 and J usage is TRBJ2-3; no reliable D call. V gave up 4 bases and J gave up 4 bases, with 6 bases separating them. The CDR3 contains 12 residues. In germline, CDR1 is SNHLY, CDR2 FYNNEI. DNA of the CDR3: TGTGCCAGCAGTGCCTTGTCAGATACGCAGTATTTT. Encoded protein: CASSALSDTQYF.

This chain connects TRBV9 to TRBJ2-7; 7 bases match TRBD2. J lost 0 bases, V lost 7 bases, and 10 bases had no gene match. CDR1 SGDLS and CDR2 YYNGEE come from the germline V gene. The CDR3 contains 15 residues. The CDR3 spells CASSLGGSSSYEQYF. Written as DNA, the CDR3 is TGTGCCAGCTCCCTGGGGGGGAGTAGCTCCTACGAGCAGTACTTC.

J is TRBJ1-2 and V is TRBV27; D might be TRBD1 (5 bases). CDR1 is MNHEY, CDR2 SMNVEV, per germline (reference sequence). CDR3 length: 13 amino acids. Trimming removed 5 bases at V and 7 bases at J, with 14 bases between. CDR3 bases: TGTGCCAGCAGTCAGGGAGGTATCGTTGGCTACACCTTC. Encoded protein: CASSQGGIVGYTF.

The chain has TRBV5-6 and TRBJ2-7, with 7 bases that match TRBD2. Germline CDR1 and CDR2: SGHDT and YYEEEE. The CDR3 covers 14 residues. V shed 2 bases, J shed 2 bases, and the junction held 4 bases outside the gene matches. The CDR3 sequence: CASSFGSGTYEQYF. CDR3 coding DNA: TGTGCCAGCAGCTTCGGAAGCGGGACCTACGAGCAGTACTTC.

The chain combines TRBV5-6 with TRBJ1-3, with 8 bases identical to TRBD1. The V gene end was trimmed by 3 bases and the J gene end by 3 bases; junction bases not matched to a gene: 2. Germline V lookup: CDR1 SGHDT, CDR2 YYEEEE. The CDR3 is made up of 14 amino acids. The chain's CDR3 is CASSWTGYGNTIYF. In DNA form, the CDR3 reads TGTGCCAGCAGCTGGACAGGGTATGGAAACACCATATATTTT.

The J gene is TRBJ2-7, the V gene TRBV6-6; the match to TRBD2 covers 7 bases. Trimming cost V 11 bases and J 7 bases; bases outside gene matches: 8. The V gene's germline CDR1 is MNHNY and CDR2 SVGAGI (reference sequence). There are 11 residues in the CDR3. The CDR3 region is CAVLWGGEQYF. Written as DNA, the CDR3 is TGTGCCGTTCTTTGGGGGGGAGAGCAGTACTTC.

The V and J genes are TRBV24-1 and TRBJ2-1; 9 bases align to TRBD2. The CDR3 length is 14 residues. The germline CDR1 and CDR2 sequences are KGHDR and SFDVKD. V shed 10 bases, J shed 1 base, and the junction held 4 bases outside the gene matches. CDR3 sequence (DNA): TGTGCCACAGCTAGCGGGGAGTCCTACAATGAGCAGTTCTTC. It is translated as CATASGESYNEQFF.

The chain couples TRBV3-1 (or the pseudogene TRBV3-2) to TRBJ1-6, with D unclear. The V and J ends lost 0 bases and 0 bases respectively, with 9 bases between them. The CDR3 has 17 amino acids. Germline V gene sequence: CDR1 LGHDT, CDR2 YNNKEL (reference sequence). CDR3 protein: CASSQDQVFSYNSPLHF. CDR3 coding DNA: TGTGCCAGCAGCCAAGATCAGGTTTTCTCCTATAATTCACCCCTCCACTTT.

This rearrangement joins TRBV29-1 to TRBJ1-1; 7 bases match TRBD1. Germline CDR1 is SQVTM and CDR2 is ANQGSEA. V lost 7 bases to trimming and J lost 1 base; unmatched junction nucleotides: 3. There are 12 residues in the CDR3. CDR3 loop: CSGRTGNTEAFF. The CDR3, as DNA: TGCAGCGGGAGGACAGGGAACACTGAAGCTTTCTTT.

This rearrangement joins TRBV3-1 (or the pseudogene TRBV3-2) to TRBJ2-7; D may be TRBD1 (5 bases). The CDR3 has 15 residues. Germline V gives CDR1 LGHDT, CDR2 YNNKEL (reference sequence). V was clipped by 1 base and J by 3 bases, with 13 bases between them. DNA for the CDR3: TGTGCCAGCAGCCAAGTTCCCACAGGTTACTACGAGCAGTACTTC. This codes for CASSQVPTGYYEQYF.

The V and J genes are TRBV18 and TRBJ2-3, with D maybe TRBD2 (5 bases). Trimming removed 3 bases at V and 0 bases at J, with 7 bases between. The CDR3 has 14 residues. Germline CDR1 KGHSH, CDR2 LQKENI. The CDR3 is CASSPWTSTDTQYF. The CDR3 bases are TGTGCCAGCTCACCGTGGACTAGCACAGATACGCAGTATTTT.

The V and J genes are TRBV5-1 and TRBJ2-1; 7 nucleotides match TRBD2. V trimming: 4 bases; J trimming: 6 bases; junction bases outside the gene matches: 10. Germline-derived CDR1 and CDR2 are SGHRS and YFSETQ. CDR3 size: 15 residues. The CDR3 DNA sequence: TGCGCCAGCAGCCTTGAGCGGGGACGGGGCAATGAGCAGTTCTTC. The encoded protein is CASSLERGRGNEQFF.

This rearrangement joins TRBV6-6 to TRBJ2-2, with 7 bases that match TRBD1. The J segment lost 1 base and the V segment lost 6 bases, leaving 5 bases of the junction unmatched. The germline gives CDR1 MNHNY, CDR2 SVGAGI (reference sequence). The CDR3 totals 15 residues. This chain's CDR3 is CASSPTGLNTGELFF. The CDR3, as DNA: TGTGCCAGCAGCCCGACAGGGTTGAACACCGGGGAGCTGTTTTTT.

In its sample, this clone was seen a few times. Written as DNA, the CDR3 is TGTGCCAGCAGTTGGGACGGGGGACCGCGCGGCTACACCTTC. Its protein is CASSWDGGPRGYTF. The chain couples TRBV5-4 to TRBJ1-2; D is perhaps TRBD1 (5 bases). The V and J ends lost 5 bases and 8 bases respectively, with 19 bases between them. This CDR3 has 14 amino acids. From germline, CDR1 is SGHNT and CDR2 YYREEE (reference sequence).

This rearrangement joins TRBV7-2 to TRBJ1-2; D is undetermined. The V end was cut by 4 bases, the J end by 5 bases, with 8 bases between. This CDR3 spans 12 amino acids. Per germline, CDR1 SGHTA and CDR2 FQGNSA. The CDR3, as DNA: TGTGCCAGCAGCTCCACACCGTATGGCTACACCTTC. Its translation: CASSSTPYGYTF.

The V call is TRBV6-2 or TRBV6-3, the J call TRBJ1-1, with TRBD1 as a possible D gene (6 bases). V was shortened by 6 bases and J by 5 bases, with 25 bases between the two germline ends. The germline gives CDR1 MNHEY, CDR2 SVGEGT. The CDR3 runs to 17 residues. Here the CDR3 DNA reads TGTGCCAGCAGCCCCCTGGGCGTCGGGAGGGGGGAGACTGAAGCTTTCTTT. Translating it yields CASSPLGVGRGETEAFF.

This clone was seen once. The rearrangement joins TRBV4-3 to TRBJ1-1, with D possibly matching TRBD1 (6 bases). The germline CDR1 and CDR2 sequences are LGHNA and YSLEER. The CDR3 is 14 residues long. Trimming took off 2 bases at V and 7 bases at J, with 14 bases between the two ends. The CDR3 is CASSQIVTGIEAFF. Written as DNA, the CDR3 is TGCGCCAGCAGCCAAATTGTCACAGGGATTGAAGCTTTCTTT.

This chain connects TRBV4-3 to TRBJ2-7; D is unresolved. The ends were cut back, 3 bases at V and 0 bases at J, with 12 bases in the middle. Germline V lookup: CDR1 LGHNA, CDR2 YSLEER. The CDR3 totals 15 residues. CDR3: CASSQAWAASYEQYF. CDR3 DNA sequence: TGCGCCAGCAGCCAGGCCTGGGCCGCCTCCTACGAGCAGTACTTC.